This TCR beta chain is from a study of blood T cell repertoires in COVID-19. The assay was immunoSEQ multiplex PCR, and TCRdb's table has in-frame clones only and misses some. The sample consists of just over 300,000 clones, about nine tenths of them appearing once. Germline CDR1 is MDHEN and CDR2 is SYDVKM. The CDR3 contains 14 residues. V shed 2 bases and J shed 6 bases, with 13 bases lying between them. This receptor was identified in a man aged 25 to 40 who had recovered from COVID-19. Source material: PBMCs or T cells enriched from blood (not recorded which). V gene TRBV28 combines with J gene TRBJ1-2, with D perhaps matching TRBD1 (6 bases). The CDR3, as DNA: TGTGCCAGCAGTTTACGGGGGGCGCAAGATGGCTACACCTTC. Its protein product is CASSLRGAQDGYTF.